This T cell receptor beta chain was found in a study of blood T cell repertoires in COVID-19. V was clipped by 2 bases and J by 4 bases; unmatched bases: 0. CDR1 and CDR2 (germline): MDHEN, SYDVKM. There are 14 residues in the CDR3. This clone was seen a single time. In the original processing: Reference gene primer amplification in the assay estimated nucleated cell counts. TCRdb's table, derived via immunoSEQ multiplex PCR, lists solely in-frame clones and lacks some. The V and J calls and the clone size are those of that table, but D and trimming were determined from the DNA. The table shows under 250,000 clones, with 80% to 90% occurring only once.

The chain carries TRBV28 and TRBJ1-5, with 9 positions matching TRBD1. The sample comprised PBMCs or T cells enriched from blood (not recorded which). The sequence derives from a woman in her thirties or forties who had been exposed to COVID-19. The CDR3 here is CASSLDRGNQPQHF. In DNA form, the CDR3 reads TGTGCCAGCAGTTTAGACAGGGGGAATCAGCCCCAGCATTTT.